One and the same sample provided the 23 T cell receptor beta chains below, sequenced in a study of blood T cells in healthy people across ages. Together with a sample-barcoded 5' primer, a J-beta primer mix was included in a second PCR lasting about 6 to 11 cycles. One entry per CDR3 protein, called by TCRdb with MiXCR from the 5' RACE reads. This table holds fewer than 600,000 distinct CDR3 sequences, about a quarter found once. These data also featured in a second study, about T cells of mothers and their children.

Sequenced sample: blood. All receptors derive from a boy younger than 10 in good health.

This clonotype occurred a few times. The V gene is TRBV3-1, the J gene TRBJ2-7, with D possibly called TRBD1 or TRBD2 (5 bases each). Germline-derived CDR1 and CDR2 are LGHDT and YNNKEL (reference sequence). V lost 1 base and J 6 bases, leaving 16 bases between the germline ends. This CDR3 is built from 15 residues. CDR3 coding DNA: TGTGCCAGCAGCCAAGCCGGGGTGGGGACGGGCGAGCAGTACTTC. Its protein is CASSQAGVGTGEQYF.

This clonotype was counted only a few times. CDR3 protein: CASSLGASGKYNEQFF. The CDR3 DNA reads as TGCGCCAGCAGCTTGGGCGCTAGCGGGAAATACAATGAGCAGTTCTTC. This chain links TRBV5-1 with TRBJ2-1; 9 bases match TRBD2. The germline V gene encodes CDR1 SGHRS and CDR2 YFSETQ. The length of the CDR3 is 16 residues. The V gene end was trimmed by 0 bases and the J gene end by 4 bases; junction bases not matched to a gene: 5. Full variable domain (rest looked up from reference TRBV5-1 and TRBJ2-1): KAGVTQTPRYLIKTRGQQVTLSCSPISGHRSVSWYQQTPGQGLQFLFEYFSETQRNKGNFPGRFSGRQFSNSRSEMNVSTLELGDSALYLCASSLGASGKYNEQFFGPGTRLTVL.

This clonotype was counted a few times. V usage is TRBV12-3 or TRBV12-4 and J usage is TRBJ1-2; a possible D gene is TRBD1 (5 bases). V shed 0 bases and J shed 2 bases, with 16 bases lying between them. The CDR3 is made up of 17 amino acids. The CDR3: CASSLAHQGLINYGYTF. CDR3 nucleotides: TGTGCCAGCAGTTTAGCGCATCAGGGACTAATCAACTATGGCTACACCTTC.

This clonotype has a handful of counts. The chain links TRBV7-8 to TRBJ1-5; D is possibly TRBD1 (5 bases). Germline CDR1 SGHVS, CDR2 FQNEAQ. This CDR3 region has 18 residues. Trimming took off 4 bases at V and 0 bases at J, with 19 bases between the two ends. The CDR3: CASSWDRDRRNSNQPQHF. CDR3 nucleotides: TGTGCCAGCAGCTGGGACCGGGACCGAAGGAATAGCAATCAGCCCCAGCATTTT.

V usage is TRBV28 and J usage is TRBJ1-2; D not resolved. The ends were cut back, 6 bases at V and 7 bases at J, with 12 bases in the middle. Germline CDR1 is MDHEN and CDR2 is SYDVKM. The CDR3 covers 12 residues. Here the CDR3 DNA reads TGTGCCAGCAGCTTTGCTGAGGGTGGCTACACCTTC. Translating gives CASSFAEGGYTF.

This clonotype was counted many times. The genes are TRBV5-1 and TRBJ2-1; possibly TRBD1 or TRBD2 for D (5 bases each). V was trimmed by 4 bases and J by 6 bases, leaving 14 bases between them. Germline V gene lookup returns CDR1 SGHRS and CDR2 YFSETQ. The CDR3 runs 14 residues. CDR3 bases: TGCGCCAGCAGCCCGGGGCAGGACCCCAATGAGCAGTTCTTC. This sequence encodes CASSPGQDPNEQFF.

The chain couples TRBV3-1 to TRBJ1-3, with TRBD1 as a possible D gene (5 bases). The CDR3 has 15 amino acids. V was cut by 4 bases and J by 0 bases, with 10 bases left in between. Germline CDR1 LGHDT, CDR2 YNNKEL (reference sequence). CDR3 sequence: CASSPRRGSGNTIYF. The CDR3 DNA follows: TGTGCCAGCAGCCCCAGGAGGGGCTCTGGAAACACCATATATTTT. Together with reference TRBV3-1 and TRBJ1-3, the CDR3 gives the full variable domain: DTAVSQTPKYLVTQMGNDKSIKCEQNLGHDTMYWYKQDSKKFLKIMFSYNNKELIINETVPNRFSPKSPDKAHLNLHINSLELGDSAVYFCASSPRRGSGNTIYFGEGSWLTVV.

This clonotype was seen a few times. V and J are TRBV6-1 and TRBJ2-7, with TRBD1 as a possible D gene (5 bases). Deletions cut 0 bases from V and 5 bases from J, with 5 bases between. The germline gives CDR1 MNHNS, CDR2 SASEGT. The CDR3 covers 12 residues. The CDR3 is CASSEAGDEQYF. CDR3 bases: TGTGCCAGCAGTGAAGCAGGGGACGAGCAGTACTTC.

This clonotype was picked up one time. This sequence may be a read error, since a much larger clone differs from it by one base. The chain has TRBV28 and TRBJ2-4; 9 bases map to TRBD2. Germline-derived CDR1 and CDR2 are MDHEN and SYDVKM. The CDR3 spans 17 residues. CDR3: CDSSLSALLAGRNIQYF. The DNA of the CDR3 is TGTGACAGCAGTTTATCCGCGTTGCTAGCGGGAAGGAACATTCAGTACTTC.

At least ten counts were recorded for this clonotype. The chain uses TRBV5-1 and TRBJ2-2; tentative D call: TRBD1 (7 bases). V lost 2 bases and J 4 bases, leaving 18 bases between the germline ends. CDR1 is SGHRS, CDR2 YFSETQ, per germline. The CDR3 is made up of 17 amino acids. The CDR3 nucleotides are TGCGCCAGCAGCTTCCCCAGGGGGGCTCCTATCACCGGGGAGCTGTTTTTT. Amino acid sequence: CASSFPRGAPITGELFF.

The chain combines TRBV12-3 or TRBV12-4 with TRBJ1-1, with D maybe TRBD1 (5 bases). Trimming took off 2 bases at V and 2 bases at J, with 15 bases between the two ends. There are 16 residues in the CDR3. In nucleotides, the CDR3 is TGTGCCAGCAGTTTAAGGGACGGGGGTCCCAACACTGAAGCTTTCTTT. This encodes CASSLRDGGPNTEAFF.

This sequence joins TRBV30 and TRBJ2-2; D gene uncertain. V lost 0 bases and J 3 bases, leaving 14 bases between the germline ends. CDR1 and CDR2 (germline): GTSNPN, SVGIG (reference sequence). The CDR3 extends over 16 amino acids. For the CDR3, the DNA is TGTGCCTGGAGTGTACGTTCGCAGTCTTACACCGGGGAGCTGTTTTTT. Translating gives CAWSVRSQSYTGELFF. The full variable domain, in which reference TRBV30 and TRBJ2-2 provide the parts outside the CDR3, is SQTIHQWPATLVQPVGSPLSLECTVEGTSNPNLYWYRQAAGRGLQLLFYSVGIGQISSEVPQNLSASRPQDRQFILSSKKLLLSDSGFYLCAWSVRSQSYTGELFFGEGSRLTVL.

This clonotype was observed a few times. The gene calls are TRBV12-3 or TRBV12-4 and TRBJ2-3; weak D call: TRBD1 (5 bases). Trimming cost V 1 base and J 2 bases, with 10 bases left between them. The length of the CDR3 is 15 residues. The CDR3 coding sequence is TGTGCCAGCAGTTTAGATCAGGGCACCACAGATACGCAGTATTTT. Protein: CASSLDQGTTDTQYF.

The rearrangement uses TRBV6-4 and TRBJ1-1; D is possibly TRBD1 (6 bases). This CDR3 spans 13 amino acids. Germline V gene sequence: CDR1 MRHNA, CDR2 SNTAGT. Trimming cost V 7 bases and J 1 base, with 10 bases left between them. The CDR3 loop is CASKMDRNTEAFF. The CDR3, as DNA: TGTGCCAGCAAAATGGACAGGAACACTGAAGCTTTCTTT.

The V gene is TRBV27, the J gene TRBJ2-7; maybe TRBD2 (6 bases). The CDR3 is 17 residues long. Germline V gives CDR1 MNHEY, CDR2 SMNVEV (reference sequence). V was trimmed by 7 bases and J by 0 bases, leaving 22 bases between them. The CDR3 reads CASTAKPGLSPSYEQYF. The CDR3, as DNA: TGTGCCAGCACCGCAAAGCCGGGACTCTCCCCCTCCTACGAGCAGTACTTC.

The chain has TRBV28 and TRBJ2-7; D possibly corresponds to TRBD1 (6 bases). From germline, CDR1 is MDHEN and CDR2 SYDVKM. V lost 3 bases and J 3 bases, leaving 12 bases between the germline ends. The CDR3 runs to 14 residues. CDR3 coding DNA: TGTGCCAGCAGTTTCTGGGGCAGGGGCTACGAGCAGTACTTC. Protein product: CASSFWGRGYEQYF.

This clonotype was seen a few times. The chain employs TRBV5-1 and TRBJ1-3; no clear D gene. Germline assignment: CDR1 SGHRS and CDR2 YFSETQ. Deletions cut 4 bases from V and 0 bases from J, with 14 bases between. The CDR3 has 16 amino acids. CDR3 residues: CASSMDPPRSGNTIYF. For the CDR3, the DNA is TGCGCCAGCAGCATGGACCCCCCTCGCTCTGGAAACACCATATATTTT.

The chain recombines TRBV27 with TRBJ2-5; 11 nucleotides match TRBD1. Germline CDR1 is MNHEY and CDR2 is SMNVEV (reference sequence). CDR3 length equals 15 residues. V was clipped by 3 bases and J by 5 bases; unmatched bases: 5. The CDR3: CASSLGQGELETQYF. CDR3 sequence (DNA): TGTGCCAGCAGTTTGGGACAGGGGGAATTGGAGACCCAGTACTTC.

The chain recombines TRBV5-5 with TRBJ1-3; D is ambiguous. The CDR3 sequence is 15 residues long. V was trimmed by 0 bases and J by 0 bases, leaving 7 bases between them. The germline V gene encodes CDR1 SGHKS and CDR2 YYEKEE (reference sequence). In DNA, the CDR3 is TGTGCCAGCAGCTTGGTTTTCGGCTCTGGAAACACCATATATTTT. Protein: CASSLVFGSGNTIYF.

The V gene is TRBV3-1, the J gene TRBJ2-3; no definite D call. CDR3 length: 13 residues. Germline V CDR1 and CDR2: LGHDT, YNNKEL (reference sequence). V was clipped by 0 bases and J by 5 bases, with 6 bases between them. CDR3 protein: CASSQETGDTQYF. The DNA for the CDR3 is TGTGCCAGCAGCCAAGAGACCGGAGATACGCAGTATTTT.

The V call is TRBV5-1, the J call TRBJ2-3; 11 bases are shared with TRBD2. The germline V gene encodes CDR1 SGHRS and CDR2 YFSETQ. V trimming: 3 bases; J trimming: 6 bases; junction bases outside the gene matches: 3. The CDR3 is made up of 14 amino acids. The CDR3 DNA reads TGCGCCAGCAGCTCGACTAGCGGGGATGATACGCAGTATTTT. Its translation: CASSSTSGDDTQYF.

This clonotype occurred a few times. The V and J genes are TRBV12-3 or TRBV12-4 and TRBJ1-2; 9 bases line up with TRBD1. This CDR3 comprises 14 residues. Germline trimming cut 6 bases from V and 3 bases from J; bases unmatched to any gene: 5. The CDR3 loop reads CASRGGQGDYGYTF. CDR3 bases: TGTGCCAGCAGGGGGGGACAGGGCGACTATGGCTACACCTTC.

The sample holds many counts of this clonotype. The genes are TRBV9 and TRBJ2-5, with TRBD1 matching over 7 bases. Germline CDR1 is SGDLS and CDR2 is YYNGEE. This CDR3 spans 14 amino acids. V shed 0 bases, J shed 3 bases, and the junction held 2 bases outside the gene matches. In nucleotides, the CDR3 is TGTGCCAGCAGCGTAGGACAGGGCAAAGAGACCCAGTACTTC. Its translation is CASSVGQGKETQYF.